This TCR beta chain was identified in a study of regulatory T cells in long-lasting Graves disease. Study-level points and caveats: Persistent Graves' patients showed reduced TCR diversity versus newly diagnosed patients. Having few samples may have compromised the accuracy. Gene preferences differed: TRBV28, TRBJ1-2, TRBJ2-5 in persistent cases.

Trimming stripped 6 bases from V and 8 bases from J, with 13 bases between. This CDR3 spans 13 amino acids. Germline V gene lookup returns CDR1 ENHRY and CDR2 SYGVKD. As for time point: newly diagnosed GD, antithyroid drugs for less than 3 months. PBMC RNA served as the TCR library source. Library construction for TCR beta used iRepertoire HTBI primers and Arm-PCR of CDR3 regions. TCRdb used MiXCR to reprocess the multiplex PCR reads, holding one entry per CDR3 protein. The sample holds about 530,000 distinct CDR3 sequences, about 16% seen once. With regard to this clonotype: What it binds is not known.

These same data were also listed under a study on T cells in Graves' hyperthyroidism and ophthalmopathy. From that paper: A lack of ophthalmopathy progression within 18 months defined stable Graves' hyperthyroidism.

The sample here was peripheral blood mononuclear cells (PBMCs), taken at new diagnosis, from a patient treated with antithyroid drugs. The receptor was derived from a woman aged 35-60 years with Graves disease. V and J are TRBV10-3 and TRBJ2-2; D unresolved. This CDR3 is CAISAYSSGELFF. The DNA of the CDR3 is TGTGCCATCAGCGCCTACTCGTCGGGGGAGCTGTTTTTT.